This TCR beta chain was sequenced in a study of post-analysis software for immune sequencing data (dated by TCRdb to between 2014 and 2017). Background for the entire study: Relapsing-remitting, secondary progressive and progressive-relapsing multiple sclerosis were recorded as disease courses, and subtype annotation was lacking for some patients. Patient repertoires were compared against 10 to 12 previously published healthy control repertoires from donors aged roughly 6 to 28 years. A subset of samples was prepared in parallel using single-end sample barcoding, then pooled and co-amplified after Illumina adapter ligation. Paper-wide results and their limitations: Roughly 5 TRBV segments, including TRBV5-6, TRBV5-1 and TRBV20-1, were significantly more frequent in patients than controls. Multiple sclerosis patients had significantly lower normalized Chao1 diversity than controls, a result that suggests substantial peripheral T-cell clonal expansion. When samples were clustered directly using the F measure, samples prepared in the same batch co-clustered strongly, which prompted a batch-effect correction. The control group was slightly older than the multiple sclerosis patient group.

The table lists this clonotype with a few counts. Its antigen remains unidentified. Base-call qualities are not available, and no considerably larger clone is one nucleotide away. Library preparation was by PCR. Sequencing was carried out with an Illumina HiSeq 2500. To reduce PCR and sequencing biases, unique molecular identifiers were incorporated into the TCR beta cDNA libraries. Every 1 to 10 million input T cells yielded roughly 500,000 cDNA molecules, meaning each molecule approximated one T cell. Patient libraries were prepared and sequenced with the same protocol used for the earlier healthy control dataset. Samples belonging to the same batch were prepared together, multiplexed and sequenced on a shared HiSeq lane. For the original study's pipeline: Raw barcoded reads were processed with MIGEC, and single-read molecular identifier groups were discarded before consensus assembly and CDR3 extraction. VDJtools was used for post-analysis of the clonotype tables, with diversity normalized by down-sampling every dataset to the smallest sample size. Repertoire overlap clustering matched CDR3 amino acid but not nucleotide sequences to correct batch-related cross-sample contamination. TCRdb took the public reads, trimmed them with fastp at Q25, ran MiXCR for clone calling and kept in-frame beta chains. Rows with a matching CDR3 protein are joined into one entry that keeps the most common DNA and genes. The V and J calls reflect TCRdb's pipeline rather than the authors' work. For this sample the table gives some 890,000 distinct CDR3 sequences, of which about 53% were detected only once. The leading ten clones occupy 4.6% of the sample.

To demonstrate the VDJtools post-analysis software, TCR beta repertoires were profiled from the peripheral blood of 10 to 15 young patients with multiple sclerosis. Multiple sclerosis patients were children and adolescents aged roughly 6 to 17 years. Counted from cysteine to phenylalanine, this CDR3 has 19 amino acids. CDR3 DNA is the only sequence kept; it has 57 bases, read in frame from the first base. At the junction V is shortened by 4 bases and J by 2 bases; bases outside the gene matches: 19. For CDR1 and CDR2, the germline V gene (reference sequence) lists SGHKS and YYEKEE. The chain is assembled from TRBV5-5 and TRBJ1-2; 8 central nucleotides agree with TRBD1. This receptor was obtained from a girl between 5 and 17 years old with multiple sclerosis. Source material: blood. This receptor carries the CDR3 CASSLGIRSGQGSNYGYTF. The nucleotides are TGTGCCAGCAGCCTGGGAATCAGAAGTGGACAGGGATCGAACTATGGCTACACCTTC.